One and the same sample provided the 9 T cell receptor beta chains below, sequenced in a study of T cell changes during pregnancy in multiple sclerosis. Generated by immunoSEQ multiplex PCR, the TCRdb table keeps only in-frame clones and is missing some. This table holds 45,000 to 60,000 clones, over 75% found once. Sample: CD8+ T cells from peripheral blood mononuclear cells, taken in the second trimester of pregnancy. Receptor source: a female donor with multiple sclerosis, enrolled in a pregnancy study.

This clone was detected once. This chain links TRBV7-9 with TRBJ2-3, with 9 bases that match TRBD2. V gave up 3 bases and J gave up 1 base; unmatched junction bases: 2. Per germline, CDR1 SEHNR and CDR2 FQNEAQ (reference sequence). CDR3 length equals 15 residues. The CDR3 region is CASSFASGGTDTQYF. CDR3 DNA sequence: TGTGCCAGCAGCTTTGCTAGCGGGGGCACAGATACGCAGTATTTT.

The chain recombines TRBV9 with TRBJ2-5; TRBD2 agrees at 7 bases. The germline CDR1 and CDR2 sequences are SGDLS and YYNGEE. The CDR3 has 12 residues. V was pared by 8 bases and J by 4 bases, with 5 bases of the junction left unmatched. CDR3 residues: CASGGGGETQYF. The CDR3 DNA sequence: TGTGCCAGTGGGGGGGGTGGAGAGACCCAGTACTTC.

The chain combines TRBV4-2 with TRBJ2-1; 8 nucleotides line up with TRBD2. The CDR3 runs to 17 residues. CDR1 is LGHNA, CDR2 YNFKEQ, per germline. V lost 3 bases, J lost 5 bases, and 12 bases stayed unmatched. The CDR3 region has the DNA TGTGCCAGCAGCCACTCATCTGATAGCGGGGCAAACAATGAGCAGTTCTTC. Translated, it gives CASSHSSDSGANNEQFF.

The chain has TRBV19 and TRBJ2-7; tentatively, D is TRBD1 (6 bases). The CDR3 extends over 12 amino acids. V gave up 5 bases and J gave up 6 bases, with 11 bases separating them. Germline V gene data show CDR1 as LNHDA and CDR2 as SQIVND (reference sequence). CDR3 bases: TGTGCCAGTAGTCCCAGGGGCACCGAGCAGTACTTC. It translates to CASSPRGTEQYF.

This clone was detected only once. V is TRBV6-5 and J is TRBJ1-1; no definite D call. The ends were cut back, 7 bases at V and 4 bases at J, with 10 bases in the middle. Germline CDR1 is MNHEY and CDR2 is SVGAGI. The CDR3 consists of 12 residues. The CDR3, as DNA: TGTGCCAGCAACGACCTAGGCACTGAAGCTTTCTTT. Its translation: CASNDLGTEAFF.

The rearrangement joins TRBV5-1 to TRBJ2-7; 9 nucleotides match TRBD2. Germline V lookup: CDR1 SGHRS, CDR2 YFSETQ. CDR3 length: 15 amino acids. Trimming cost V 0 bases and J 3 bases; bases outside gene matches: 4. This CDR3 is CASSLGSGGYYEQYF. The CDR3, as DNA: TGCGCCAGCAGCTTGGGTAGCGGGGGTTACTACGAGCAGTACTTC.

CDR3 protein: CSARYVATQYF. The CDR3 nucleotides read TGCAGTGCTAGATACGTAGCTACGCAGTATTTT. The chain couples TRBV20-1 to TRBJ2-3; D not certain. Germline V gene lookup returns CDR1 DFQATT and CDR2 SNEGSKA (reference sequence). V was cut by 2 bases and J by 8 bases, with 8 bases left in between. The CDR3 runs to 11 residues.

J is TRBJ2-1 and V is TRBV11-3, with D perhaps TRBD1 (6 bases). The V end lost 0 bases, the J end lost 10 bases, and 10 bases lay between the germline ends. Germline loops: CDR1 SGHNT, CDR2 YENEEA. This CDR3 contains 13 residues. The CDR3 reads CASSLDTGQEQFF. In nucleotides, the CDR3 is TGTGCCAGCAGCTTAGATACAGGGCAAGAGCAGTTCTTC.

This clone was observed a single time. V usage is TRBV9 and J usage is TRBJ2-7; 9 nucleotides align to TRBD2. Germline-derived CDR1 and CDR2 are SGDLS and YYNGEE. The V segment lost 0 bases and the J segment 2 bases; nucleotides outside the gene matches: 6. CDR3 size: 16 residues. The CDR3 DNA sequence: TGTGCCAGCAGCGTAGGGGGAGGCGGGGGGGCCTACGAGCAGTACTTC. Protein product: CASSVGGGGGAYEQYF.